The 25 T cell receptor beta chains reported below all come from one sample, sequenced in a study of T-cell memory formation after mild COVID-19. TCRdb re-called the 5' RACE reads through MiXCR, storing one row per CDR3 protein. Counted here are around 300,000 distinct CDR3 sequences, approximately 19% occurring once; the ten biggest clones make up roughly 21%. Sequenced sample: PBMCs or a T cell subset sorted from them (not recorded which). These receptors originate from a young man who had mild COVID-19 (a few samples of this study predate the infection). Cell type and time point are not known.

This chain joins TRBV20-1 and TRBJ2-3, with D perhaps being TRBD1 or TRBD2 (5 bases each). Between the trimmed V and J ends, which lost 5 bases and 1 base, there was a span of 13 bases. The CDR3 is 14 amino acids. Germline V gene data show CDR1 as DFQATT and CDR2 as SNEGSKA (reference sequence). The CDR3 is CSAAGAAGTDTQYF. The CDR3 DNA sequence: TGCAGTGCTGCCGGGGCGGCGGGCACAGATACGCAGTATTTT.

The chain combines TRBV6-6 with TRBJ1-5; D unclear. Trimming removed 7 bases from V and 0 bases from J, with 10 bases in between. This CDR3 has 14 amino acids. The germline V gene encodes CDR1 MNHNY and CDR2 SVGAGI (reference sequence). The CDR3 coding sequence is TGTGCCAGCAACTCTGGGAATAGCAATCAGCCCCAGCATTTT. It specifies CASNSGNSNQPQHF.

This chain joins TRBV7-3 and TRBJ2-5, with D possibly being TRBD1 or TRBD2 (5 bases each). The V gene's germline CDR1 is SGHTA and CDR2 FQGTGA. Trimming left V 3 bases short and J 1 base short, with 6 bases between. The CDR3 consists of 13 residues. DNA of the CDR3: TGTGCCAGCAGCTTCGGGGCCCAAGAGACCCAGTACTTC. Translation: CASSFGAQETQYF.

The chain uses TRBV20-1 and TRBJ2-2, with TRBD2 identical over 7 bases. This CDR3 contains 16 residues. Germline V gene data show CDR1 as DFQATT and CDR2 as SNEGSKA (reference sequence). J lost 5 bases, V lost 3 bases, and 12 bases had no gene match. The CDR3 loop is CSASTAGNGGTGELFF. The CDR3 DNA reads TGCAGTGCTAGTACAGCGGGGAACGGGGGGACCGGGGAGCTGTTTTTT.

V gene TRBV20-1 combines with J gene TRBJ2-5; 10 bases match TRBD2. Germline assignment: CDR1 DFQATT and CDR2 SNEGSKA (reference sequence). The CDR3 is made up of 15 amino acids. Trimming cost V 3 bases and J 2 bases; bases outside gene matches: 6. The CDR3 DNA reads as TGCAGTGCTAGGGACCGTAGCGGGGGGCAAGAGACCCAGTACTTC. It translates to CSARDRSGGQETQYF.

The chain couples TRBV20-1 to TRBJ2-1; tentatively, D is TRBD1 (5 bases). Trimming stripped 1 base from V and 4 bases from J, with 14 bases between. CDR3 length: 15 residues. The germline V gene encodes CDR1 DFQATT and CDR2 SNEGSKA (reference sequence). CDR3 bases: TGCAGTGCTAGAGTGCACCAGGGCTGGTACAATGAGCAGTTCTTC. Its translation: CSARVHQGWYNEQFF.

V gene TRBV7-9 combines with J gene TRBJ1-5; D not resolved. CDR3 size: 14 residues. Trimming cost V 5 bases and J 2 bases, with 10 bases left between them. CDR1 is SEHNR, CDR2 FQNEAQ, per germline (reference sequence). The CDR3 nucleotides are TGTGCCAGCAGCACCGCGGGCGGCAATCAGCCCCAGCATTTT. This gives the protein CASSTAGGNQPQHF.

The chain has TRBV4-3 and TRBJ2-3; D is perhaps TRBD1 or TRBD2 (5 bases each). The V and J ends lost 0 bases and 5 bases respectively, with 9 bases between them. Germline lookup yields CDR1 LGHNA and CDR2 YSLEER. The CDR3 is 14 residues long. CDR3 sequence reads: CASSQDRDGDTQYF. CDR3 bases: TGCGCCAGCAGCCAAGATAGGGACGGAGATACGCAGTATTTT.

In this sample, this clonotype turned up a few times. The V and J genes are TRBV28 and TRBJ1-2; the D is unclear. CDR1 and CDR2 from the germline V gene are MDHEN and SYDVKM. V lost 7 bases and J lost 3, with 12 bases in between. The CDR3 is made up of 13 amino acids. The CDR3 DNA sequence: TGTGCCAGCATAGGTACAGAAGACTATGGCTACACCTTC. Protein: CASIGTEDYGYTF.

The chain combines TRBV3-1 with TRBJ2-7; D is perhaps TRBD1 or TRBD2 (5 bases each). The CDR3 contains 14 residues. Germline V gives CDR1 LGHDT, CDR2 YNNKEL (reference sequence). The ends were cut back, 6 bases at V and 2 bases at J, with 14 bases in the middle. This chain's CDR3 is CASRRGEGTYEQYF. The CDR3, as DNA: TGTGCCAGCAGACGAGGGGAAGGGACCTACGAGCAGTACTTC.

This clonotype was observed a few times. The CDR3: CASSTIRTGPYTF. The CDR3 DNA is TGTGCCAGCAGCACTATACGGACAGGGCCGTACACCTTC. V is TRBV9 and J is TRBJ1-2, with 8 bases matching TRBD1. V lost 4 bases to trimming and J lost 11 bases; unmatched junction nucleotides: 10. CDR1 SGDLS and CDR2 YYNGEE come from the germline V gene. CDR3 size: 13 residues.

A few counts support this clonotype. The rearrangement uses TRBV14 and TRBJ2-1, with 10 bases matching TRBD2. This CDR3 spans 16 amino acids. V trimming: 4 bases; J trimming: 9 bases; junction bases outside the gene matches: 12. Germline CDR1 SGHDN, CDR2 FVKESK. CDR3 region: CASSRPGERGGFEQFF. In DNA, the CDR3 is TGTGCCAGCAGCCGCCCCGGGGAGCGGGGGGGCTTTGAGCAGTTCTTC.

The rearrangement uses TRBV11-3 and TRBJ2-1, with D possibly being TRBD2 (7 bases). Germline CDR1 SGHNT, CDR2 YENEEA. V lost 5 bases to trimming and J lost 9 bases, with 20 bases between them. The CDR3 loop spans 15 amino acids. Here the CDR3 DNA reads TGTGCCAGCAGCGCCCAAGGGGGGGTACAGGGTGAGCAGTTCTTC. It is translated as CASSAQGGVQGEQFF.

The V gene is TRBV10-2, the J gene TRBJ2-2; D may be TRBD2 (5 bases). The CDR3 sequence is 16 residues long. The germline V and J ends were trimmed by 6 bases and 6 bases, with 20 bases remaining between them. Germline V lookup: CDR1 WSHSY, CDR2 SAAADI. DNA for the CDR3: TGCGCCAGCAGGCTCCCGGGGTGGGAAAGCGCCGGGGAGCTGTTTTTT. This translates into CASRLPGWESAGELFF.

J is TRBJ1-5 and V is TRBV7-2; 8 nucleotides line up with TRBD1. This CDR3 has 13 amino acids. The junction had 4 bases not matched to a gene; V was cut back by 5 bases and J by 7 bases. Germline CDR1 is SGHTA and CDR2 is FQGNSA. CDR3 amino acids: CASSRQGRQPQHF. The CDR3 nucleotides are TGTGCCAGCAGCCGACAGGGGCGGCAGCCCCAGCATTTT.

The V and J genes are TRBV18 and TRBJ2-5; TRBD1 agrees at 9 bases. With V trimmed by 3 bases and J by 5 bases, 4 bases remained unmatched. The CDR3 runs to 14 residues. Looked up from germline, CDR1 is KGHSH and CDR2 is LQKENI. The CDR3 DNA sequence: TGTGCCAGCTCACCGGGGACAGGGTACGAGACCCAGTACTTC. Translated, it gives CASSPGTGYETQYF.

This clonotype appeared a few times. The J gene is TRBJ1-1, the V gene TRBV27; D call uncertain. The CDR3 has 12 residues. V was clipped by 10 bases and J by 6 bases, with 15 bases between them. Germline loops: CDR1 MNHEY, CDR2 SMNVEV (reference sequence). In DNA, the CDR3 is TGTGCCACCAAAAGAGTCGGGTCTGAAGCTTTCTTT. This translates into CATKRVGSEAFF.

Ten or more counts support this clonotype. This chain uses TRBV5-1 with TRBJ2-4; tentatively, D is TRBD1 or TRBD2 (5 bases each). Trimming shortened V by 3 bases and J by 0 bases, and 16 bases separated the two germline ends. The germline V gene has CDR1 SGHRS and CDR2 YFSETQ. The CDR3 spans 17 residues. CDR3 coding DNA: TGCGCCAGCAGCTCGGGGCCGACAGTTCTAGCCAAAAACATTCAGTACTTC. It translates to CASSSGPTVLAKNIQYF.

The CDR3, as DNA: TGTGCCAGCTCACCAAGGGACAGCCCAATGAACACTGAAGCTTTCTTT. Residues: CASSPRDSPMNTEAFF. The chain combines TRBV18 with TRBJ1-1; 7 bases map to TRBD1. The CDR3 consists of 16 residues. After removal of 2 bases from V and 0 bases from J, the junction contained 6 bases not matched to a gene. Germline V gene sequence: CDR1 KGHSH, CDR2 LQKENI.

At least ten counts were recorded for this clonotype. CDR3 loop: CASSERASGGAFEQYF. CDR3 bases: TGCGCCAGCAGCGAGAGGGCTAGCGGGGGGGCCTTCGAGCAGTACTTC. The chain recombines TRBV5-1 with TRBJ2-7, with 12 bases aligning to TRBD2. In germline, CDR1 is SGHRS, CDR2 YFSETQ. The CDR3 runs to 16 residues. V trimming: 4 bases; J trimming: 6 bases; junction bases outside the gene matches: 11.

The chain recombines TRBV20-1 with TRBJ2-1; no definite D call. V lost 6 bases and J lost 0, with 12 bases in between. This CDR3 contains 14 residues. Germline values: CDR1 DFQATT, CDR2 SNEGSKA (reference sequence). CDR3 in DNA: TGCAGTGCCGAAAGGGCCAACTCCTACAATGAGCAGTTCTTC. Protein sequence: CSAERANSYNEQFF.

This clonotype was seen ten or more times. The CDR3 coding sequence is TGTGCCAGCAGTTTTGTAGGAGGGACTGAAGCTTTCTTT. It translates to CASSFVGGTEAFF. The V and J genes are TRBV7-9 and TRBJ1-1; D uncertain. The V gene lost 6 bases and the J gene lost 5 bases, with 13 bases spanning the gap. CDR3 size: 13 residues. Germline assignment: CDR1 SEHNR and CDR2 FQNEAQ (reference sequence).

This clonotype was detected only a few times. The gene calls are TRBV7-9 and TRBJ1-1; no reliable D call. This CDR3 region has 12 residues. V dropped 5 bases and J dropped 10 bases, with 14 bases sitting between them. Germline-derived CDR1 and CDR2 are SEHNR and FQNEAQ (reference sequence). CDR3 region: CASSPTGRGAFF. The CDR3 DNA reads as TGTGCCAGCAGCCCAACCGGGAGAGGAGCTTTCTTT.

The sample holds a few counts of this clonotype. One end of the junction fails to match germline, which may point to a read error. CDR3 nucleotides: TGCAGTGCCCTCGAAGGGGCAGCCTCCAACAATGAGCAGTTCTTC. It codes for CSALEGAASNNEQFF. The V gene is TRBV20-1, the J gene TRBJ2-1, with a possible D match to TRBD1 (5 bases). The CDR3 is 15 residues long. Germline V gives CDR1 DFQATT, CDR2 SNEGSKA (reference sequence).

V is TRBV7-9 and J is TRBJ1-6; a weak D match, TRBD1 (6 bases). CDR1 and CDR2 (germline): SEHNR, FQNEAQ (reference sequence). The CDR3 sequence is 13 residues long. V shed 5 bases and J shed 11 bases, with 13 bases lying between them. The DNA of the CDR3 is TGTGCCAGCAGCCCAGAGGGGGTGGCACCCCTCCACTTT. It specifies CASSPEGVAPLHF.